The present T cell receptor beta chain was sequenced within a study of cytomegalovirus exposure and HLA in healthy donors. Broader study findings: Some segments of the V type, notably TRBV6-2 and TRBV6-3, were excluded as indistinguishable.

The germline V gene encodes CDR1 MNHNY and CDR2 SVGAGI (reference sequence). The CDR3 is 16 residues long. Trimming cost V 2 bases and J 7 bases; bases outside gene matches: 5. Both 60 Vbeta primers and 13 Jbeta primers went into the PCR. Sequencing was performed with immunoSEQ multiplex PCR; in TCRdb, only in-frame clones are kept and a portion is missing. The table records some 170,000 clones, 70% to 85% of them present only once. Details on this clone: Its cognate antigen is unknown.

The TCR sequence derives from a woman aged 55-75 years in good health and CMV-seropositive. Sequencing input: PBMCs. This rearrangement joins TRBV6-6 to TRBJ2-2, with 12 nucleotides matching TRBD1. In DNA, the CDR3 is TGTGCCAGCAGTTACCCGGGACAGGGGGCATTCGGGGAGCTGTTTTTT. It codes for CASSYPGQGAFGELFF.